Listed here are 3 T cell receptor beta chains from one sample, sequenced in a study of T cell responses to AZD1222 COVID-19 vaccine (dated by TCRdb to the early 2020s). The time point label for this specimen denotes: baseline before first vaccination. The library was prepared using the immunoSEQ multiplex PCR assay. The source is immuneACCESS, and TCRdb retained only in-frame sequences with V and J called. Part of the clones is not carried over; for the studies checked, unresolved V genes explain less than half of this, and the remainder is unexplained. The sample table contains 130,000 or so clones; only one count was recorded for approximately 86% of them. The ten largest clonotypes hold around 12% of the sample. The sample here was peripheral blood, taken on day 0 of AZD1222 vaccination. The receptors were sampled from an adult in good health.

The chain's CDR3 is CASSYRQAYNEQFF. DNA of the CDR3: TGTGCCAGCAGTTACAGGCAGGCATACAATGAGCAGTTCTTC. The chain employs TRBV7-9 and TRBJ2-1; maybe TRBD1 (5 bases). The CDR3 contains 14 residues. In germline, CDR1 is SEHNR, CDR2 FQNEAQ (reference sequence). V lost 6 bases, J lost 4 bases, and 13 bases lay in between.

Only one count was recorded for this clone. The chain carries TRBV29-1 and TRBJ2-3; 8 bases align to TRBD1. J gave up 2 bases and V 6 bases, and 7 bases lay outside the gene matches. The CDR3 is 14 amino acids. The V gene's germline CDR1 is SQVTM and CDR2 ANQGSEA. Here the CDR3 DNA reads TGCAGCGTAAAACAGGGGGTTAACACAGATACGCAGTATTTT. Encoded protein: CSVKQGVNTDTQYF.

The chain joins TRBV6-5 to TRBJ1-5; tentative D call: TRBD1 (5 bases). The CDR3 loop spans 11 amino acids. Germline CDR1 is MNHEY and CDR2 is SVGAGI. V was shortened by 6 bases and J by 10 bases, with 10 bases between the two germline ends. The CDR3 loop is CASSDGGPQHF. The CDR3 coding sequence is TGTGCCAGCAGCGACGGGGGTCCCCAGCATTTT.